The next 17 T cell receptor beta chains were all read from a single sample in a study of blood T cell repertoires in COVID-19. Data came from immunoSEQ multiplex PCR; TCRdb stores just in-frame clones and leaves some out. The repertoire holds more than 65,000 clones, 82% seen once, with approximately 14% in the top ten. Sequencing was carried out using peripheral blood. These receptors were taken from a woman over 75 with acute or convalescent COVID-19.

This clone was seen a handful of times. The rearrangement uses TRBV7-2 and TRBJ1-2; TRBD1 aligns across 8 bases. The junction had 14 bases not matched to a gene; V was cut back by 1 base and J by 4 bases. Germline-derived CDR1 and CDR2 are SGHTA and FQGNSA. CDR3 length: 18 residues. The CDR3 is CASSLGGSGQDAPYGYTF. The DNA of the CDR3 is TGTGCCAGCAGCTTAGGGGGATCGGGACAGGACGCGCCCTATGGCTACACCTTC.

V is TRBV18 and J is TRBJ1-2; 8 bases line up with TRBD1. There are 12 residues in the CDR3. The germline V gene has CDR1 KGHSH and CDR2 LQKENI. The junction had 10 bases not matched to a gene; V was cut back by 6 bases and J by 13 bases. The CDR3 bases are TGTGCCAGCTCCCCAACCGGGACAGGTTCCACCTTC. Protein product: CASSPTGTGSTF.

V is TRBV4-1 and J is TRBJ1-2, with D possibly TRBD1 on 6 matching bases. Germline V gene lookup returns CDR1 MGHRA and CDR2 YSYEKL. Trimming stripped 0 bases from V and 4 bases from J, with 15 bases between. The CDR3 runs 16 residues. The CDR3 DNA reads TGCGCCAGCAGCCAAGAACGGGACACCTCTTTCTATGGCTACACCTTC. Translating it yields CASSQERDTSFYGYTF.

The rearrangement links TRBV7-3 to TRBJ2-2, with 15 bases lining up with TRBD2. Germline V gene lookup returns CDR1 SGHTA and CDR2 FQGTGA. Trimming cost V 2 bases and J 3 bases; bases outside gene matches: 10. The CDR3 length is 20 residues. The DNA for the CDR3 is TGTGCCAGCAGCTTATACGGGACTAGCGGGAGGACTGCGGACACCGGGGAGCTGTTTTTT. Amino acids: CASSLYGTSGRTADTGELFF.

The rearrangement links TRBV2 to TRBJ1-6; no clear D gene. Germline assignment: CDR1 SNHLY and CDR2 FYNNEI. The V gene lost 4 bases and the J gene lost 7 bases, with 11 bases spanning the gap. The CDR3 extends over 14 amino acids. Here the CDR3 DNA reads TGTGCCAGCAGTGCCCGGTCGGTGAATTCACCCCTCCACTTT. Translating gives CASSARSVNSPLHF.

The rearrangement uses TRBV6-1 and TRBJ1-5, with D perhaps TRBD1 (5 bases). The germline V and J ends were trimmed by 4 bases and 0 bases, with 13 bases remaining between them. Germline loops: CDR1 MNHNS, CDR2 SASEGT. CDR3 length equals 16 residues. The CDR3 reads CASSGAGTNSNQPQHF. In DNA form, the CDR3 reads TGTGCCAGCAGTGGCGCCGGGACTAATAGCAATCAGCCCCAGCATTTT.

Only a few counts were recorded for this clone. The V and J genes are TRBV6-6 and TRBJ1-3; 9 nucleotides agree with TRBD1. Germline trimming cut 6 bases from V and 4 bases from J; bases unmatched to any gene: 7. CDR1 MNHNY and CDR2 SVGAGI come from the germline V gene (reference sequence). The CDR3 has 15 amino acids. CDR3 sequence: CASRLDRGRGNTIYF. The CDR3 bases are TGTGCCAGCAGACTCGACAGGGGGAGGGGAAACACCATATATTTT.

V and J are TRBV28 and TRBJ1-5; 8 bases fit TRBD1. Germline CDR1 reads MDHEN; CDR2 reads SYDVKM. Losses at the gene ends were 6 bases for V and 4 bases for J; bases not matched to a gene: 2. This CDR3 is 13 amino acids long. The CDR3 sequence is CASRRQGNQPQHF. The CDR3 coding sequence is TGTGCCAGCAGGCGACAGGGGAATCAGCCCCAGCATTTT.

CDR3 sequence (DNA): TGTGCCAGCAGCTTGGACTCAACAGTATACGAGCAGTACTTC. Protein: CASSLDSTVYEQYF. The rearrangement links TRBV11-2 to TRBJ2-7; D possibly corresponds to TRBD2 (5 bases). This CDR3 contains 14 residues. The germline CDR1 and CDR2 sequences are SGHAT and FQNNGV. Deletions cut 3 bases from V and 4 bases from J, with 13 bases between.

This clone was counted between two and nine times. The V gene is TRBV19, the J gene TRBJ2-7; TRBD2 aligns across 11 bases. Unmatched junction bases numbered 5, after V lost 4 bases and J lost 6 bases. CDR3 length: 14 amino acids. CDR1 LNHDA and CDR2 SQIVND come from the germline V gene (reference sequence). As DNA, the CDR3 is TGTGCCAGTAGTACCACTAGCGGGAGACCCGAGCAGTACTTC. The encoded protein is CASSTTSGRPEQYF.

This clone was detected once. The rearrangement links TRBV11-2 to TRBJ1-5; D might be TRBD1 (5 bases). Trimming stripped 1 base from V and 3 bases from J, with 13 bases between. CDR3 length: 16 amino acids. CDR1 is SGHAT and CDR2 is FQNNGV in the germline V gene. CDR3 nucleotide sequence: TGTGCCAGCAGCTTAGGCTGGGGCGGGGACAATCAGCCCCAGCATTTT. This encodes CASSLGWGGDNQPQHF.

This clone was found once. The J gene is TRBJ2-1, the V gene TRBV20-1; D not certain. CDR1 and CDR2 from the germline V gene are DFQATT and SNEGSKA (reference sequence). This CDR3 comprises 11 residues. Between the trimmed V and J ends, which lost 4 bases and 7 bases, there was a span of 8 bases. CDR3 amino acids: CSAMSGNEQFF. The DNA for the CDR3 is TGCAGTGCTATGTCCGGGAATGAGCAGTTCTTC.

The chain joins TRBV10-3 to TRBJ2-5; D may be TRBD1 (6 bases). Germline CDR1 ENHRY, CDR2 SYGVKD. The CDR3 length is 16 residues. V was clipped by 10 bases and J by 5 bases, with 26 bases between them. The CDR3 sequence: CATRNRDNSPGETQYF. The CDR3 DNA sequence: TGTGCCACCCGGAACCGGGACAACTCCCCGGGGGAGACCCAGTACTTC.

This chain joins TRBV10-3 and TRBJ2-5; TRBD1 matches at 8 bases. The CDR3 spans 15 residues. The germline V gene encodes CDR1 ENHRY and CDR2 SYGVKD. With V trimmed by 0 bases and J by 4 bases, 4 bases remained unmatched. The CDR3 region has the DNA TGTGCCATCAGTGAGTCGTACGGACAGGGAGAGACCCAGTACTTC. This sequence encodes CAISESYGQGETQYF.

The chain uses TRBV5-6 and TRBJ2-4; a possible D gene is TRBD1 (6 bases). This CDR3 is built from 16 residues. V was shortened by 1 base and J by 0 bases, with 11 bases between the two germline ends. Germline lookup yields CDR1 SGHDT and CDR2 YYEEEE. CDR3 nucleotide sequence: TGTGCCAGCAGCTTGTGGGGGCGGATAGCCAAAAACATTCAGTACTTC. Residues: CASSLWGRIAKNIQYF.

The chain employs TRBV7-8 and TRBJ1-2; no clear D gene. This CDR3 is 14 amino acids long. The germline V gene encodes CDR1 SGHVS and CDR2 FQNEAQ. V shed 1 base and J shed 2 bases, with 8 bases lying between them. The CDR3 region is CASSLGGRNYGYTF. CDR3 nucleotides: TGTGCCAGCAGCTTAGGTGGCAGGAACTATGGCTACACCTTC.

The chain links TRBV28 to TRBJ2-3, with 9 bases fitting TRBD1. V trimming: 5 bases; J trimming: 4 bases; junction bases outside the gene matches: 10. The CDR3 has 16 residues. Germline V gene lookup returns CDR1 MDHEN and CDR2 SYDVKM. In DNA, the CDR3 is TGTGCCAGCAGTCCGGGACAGGGCATCACCTCAGATACGCAGTATTTT. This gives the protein CASSPGQGITSDTQYF.